The clone carrying this TCR beta chain has just a few counts. It was uncontrolled infection, other autoimmune disease, pregnancy or lactation that excluded patients. The PBMCs studied were ones that came from 10 ml fresh peripheral blood. Amplified TCR beta CDR3 regions came from RNA transcripts. Using the HTBI primer set, a first-round RT-PCR was run on the TCR CDR3. Each CDR3 protein is one row after TCRdb ran MiXCR on the multiplex PCR reads. The data hold around 760,000 distinct CDR3 sequences, with 35% observed a single time. Trimming left V 7 bases short and J 9 bases short, with 16 bases between. Germline CDR1 is KGHDR and CDR2 is SFDVKD. The CDR3 has 13 amino acids. This sample is part of a study of T cells in Graves' hyperthyroidism and ophthalmopathy. Study in general: Sampling of peripheral blood happened at initial diagnosis, prior to any treatment.

This clonotype was sampled from a woman aged 40 to 50 with Graves' hyperthyroidism. The chain recombines TRBV24-1 with TRBJ2-3, with D possibly TRBD2 on 6 matching bases. The source material was blood. CDR3 in amino acids: CATREGGKRTQYF. The CDR3 bases are TGTGCCACCAGAGAGGGAGGCAAAAGGACGCAGTATTTT.